This T cell receptor (beta chain) originates from a study of T-cell reconstitution after alpha-beta-depleted transplantation in children. During its preparation, the TCRbeta library received unique molecular identifiers. TCRdb re-called the PCR reads with MiXCR, one entry per CDR3 protein. Among 500,000 to 750,000 distinct CDR3 sequences listed, 25% to 30% were seen once. This CDR3 is 13 amino acids long. The germline CDR1 and CDR2 sequences are MDHEN and SYDVKM. The V and J ends lost 5 bases and 5 bases, in that order; junction bases with no gene match: 3. The receptor was isolated from a boy under three years old with Wiskott-Aldrich syndrome, due to receive a stem cell transplant. The chain carries TRBV28 and TRBJ2-7; 10 positions agree with TRBD2. The sample in question was PBMCs, obtained before TCRalphabeta/CD19-depleted stem cell transplant. The CDR3 DNA sequence: TGTGCCAGCAGTCCCGGGACTAGCGACGAGCAGTACTTC. This encodes CASSPGTSDEQYF.